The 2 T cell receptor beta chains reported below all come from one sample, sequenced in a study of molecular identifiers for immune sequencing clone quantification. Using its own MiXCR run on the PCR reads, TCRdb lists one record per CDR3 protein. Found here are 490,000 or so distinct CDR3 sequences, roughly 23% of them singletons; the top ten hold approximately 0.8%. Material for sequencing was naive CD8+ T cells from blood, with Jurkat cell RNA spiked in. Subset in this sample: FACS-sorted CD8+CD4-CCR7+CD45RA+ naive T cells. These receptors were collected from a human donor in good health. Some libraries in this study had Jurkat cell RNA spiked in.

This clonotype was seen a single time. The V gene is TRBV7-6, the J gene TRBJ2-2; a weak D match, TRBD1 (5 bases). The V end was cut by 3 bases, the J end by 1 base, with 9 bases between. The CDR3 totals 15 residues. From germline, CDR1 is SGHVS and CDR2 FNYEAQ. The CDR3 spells CASSLNTGNTGELFF. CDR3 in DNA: TGTGCCAGCAGCTTGAATACAGGGAACACCGGGGAGCTGTTTTTT.

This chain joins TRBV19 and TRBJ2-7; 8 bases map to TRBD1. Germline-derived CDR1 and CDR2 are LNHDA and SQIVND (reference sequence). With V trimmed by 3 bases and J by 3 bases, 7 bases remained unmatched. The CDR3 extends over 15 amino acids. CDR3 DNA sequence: TGTGCCAGTAGTATGTCGGCAGGGGGCGACTACGAGCAGTACTTC. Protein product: CASSMSAGGDYEQYF.